The 25 T cell receptor beta chains reported below all come from one sample, sequenced in a study of graft-versus-host responses after intestinal transplantation. Their target antigens are unknown. Assay used: immunoSEQ multiplex PCR; TCRdb lists only in-frame clones, some missing. The sample has 130,000 or so clones, more than 90% seen once. The sequencing here drew on unstimulated CD4+ T cells sorted from spleen or lymph node cells, taken before intestinal transplant. The origin of the receptors is a human donor who received an intestinal transplant.

The CDR3 here is CASSITPRAGFGYTF. The CDR3 DNA reads as TGTGCCAGCAGCATAACACCTAGGGCAGGGTTCGGCTACACCTTC. V usage is TRBV11-2 and J usage is TRBJ1-2, with D possibly matching TRBD1 (5 bases). Trimming stripped 5 bases from V and 8 bases from J, with 21 bases between. CDR1 and CDR2 from the germline V gene are SGHAT and FQNNGV. This CDR3 is built from 15 residues. Full variable domain (remainder filled in from reference TRBV11-2 and TRBJ1-2): EAGVAQSPRYKIIEKRQSVAFWCNPISGHATLYWYQQILGQGPKLLIQFQNNGVVDDSQLPKDRFSAERLKGVDSTLKIQPAKLEDSAVYLCASSITPRAGFGYTFGSGTRLTVV.

This clone was found a few times. This rearrangement joins TRBV5-1 to TRBJ2-3; D gene unclear. With 3 bases removed from V and 4 bases from J, the gap between germline ends came to 9 bases. CDR1 is SGHRS and CDR2 is YFSETQ in the germline V gene. CDR3 length equals 13 residues. In nucleotides, the CDR3 is TGCGCCAGCAGCTCCCACTCGGCAGATACGCAGTATTTT. The encoded protein is CASSSHSADTQYF.

This chain uses TRBV19 with TRBJ1-2; TRBD1 matches 7 bases. The CDR3 extends over 16 amino acids. V shed 6 bases and J 2 bases; nucleotides not matched to a gene: 12. Germline values: CDR1 LNHDA, CDR2 SQIVND (reference sequence). The CDR3 sequence: CASSPRGTEGNYGYTF. As DNA, the CDR3 is TGTGCCAGTAGCCCTAGGGGGACAGAGGGGAACTATGGCTACACCTTC.

The CDR3 loop is CASSQKTAKLYNEQFF. The CDR3 region has the DNA TGTGCCAGCAGCCAAAAGACGGCGAAACTGTACAATGAGCAGTTCTTC. This chain joins TRBV4-2 and TRBJ2-1; D unresolved. The V gene's germline CDR1 is LGHNA and CDR2 YNFKEQ. The length of the CDR3 is 16 residues. V lost 2 bases, J lost 4 bases, and 15 bases lay in between.

The rearrangement links TRBV6-6 to TRBJ2-1; the match to TRBD1 covers 8 bases. This CDR3 is 15 amino acids long. Germline loops: CDR1 MNHNY, CDR2 SVGAGI (reference sequence). Trimming took 7 bases from V and 4 from J; bases not matched to a gene: 9. CDR3 residues: CASNPYRGRYNEQFF. The CDR3 nucleotides are TGTGCCAGCAACCCTTACAGGGGGAGGTACAATGAGCAGTTCTTC.

The V and J genes are TRBV5-5 and TRBJ1-4, with a possible D match to TRBD1 (5 bases). The CDR3 contains 15 residues. Trimming removed 0 bases at V and 5 bases at J, with 11 bases between. The V gene's germline CDR1 is SGHKS and CDR2 YYEKEE (reference sequence). CDR3 amino acids: CASSLGRQQNEKLFF. The CDR3 coding sequence is TGTGCCAGCAGCTTGGGACGACAGCAAAATGAAAAACTGTTTTTT.

The chain is built from TRBV6-5 and TRBJ2-7; the D call may be TRBD1 or TRBD2 (5 bases each). The germline V gene has CDR1 MNHEY and CDR2 SVGAGI. The CDR3 is 14 amino acids. V lost 8 bases and J lost 3, with 17 bases in between. The CDR3 sequence is CASAPGGTLYEQYF. CDR3 nucleotides: TGTGCCAGCGCCCCTGGGGGTACACTCTACGAGCAGTACTTC.

V is TRBV7-9 and J is TRBJ1-4; no reliable D call. Germline lookup yields CDR1 SEHNR and CDR2 FQNEAQ (reference sequence). The CDR3 sequence is 13 residues long. The ends were cut back, 1 base at V and 7 bases at J, with 7 bases in the middle. As DNA, the CDR3 is TGTGCCAGCAGCTTAGGCAGAGGTGAAAAACTGTTTTTT. Its protein is CASSLGRGEKLFF.

This clone was counted once. The chain couples TRBV6-5 to TRBJ1-1, with TRBD1 as a possible D gene (6 bases). CDR1 and CDR2 (germline): MNHEY, SVGAGI. CDR3 size: 14 residues. V dropped 6 bases and J dropped 0 bases, with 11 bases sitting between them. The CDR3 loop is CASSLRGLNTEAFF. The CDR3 DNA reads TGTGCCAGCAGCCTCAGGGGACTGAACACTGAAGCTTTCTTT.

The V and J genes are TRBV10-1 and TRBJ2-1, with unresolved D. The germline V gene encodes CDR1 WNHNN and CDR2 SYGVQD (reference sequence). This CDR3 spans 18 amino acids. Trimming took 2 bases from V and 2 from J, leaving 19 bases between them. This chain's CDR3 is CASSEAQAQRLAYNEQFF. CDR3 nucleotides: TGCGCCAGCAGTGAGGCTCAAGCCCAGCGATTAGCCTACAATGAGCAGTTCTTC.

The chain joins TRBV6-1 to TRBJ1-5, with 7 bases fitting TRBD1. The V gene's germline CDR1 is MNHNS and CDR2 SASEGT. The CDR3 is 15 residues long. V was pared by 3 bases and J by 3 bases, with 5 bases of the junction left unmatched. The DNA for the CDR3 is TGTGCCAGCAGTGATATACAGGGGATCAATCAGCCCCAGCATTTT. Encoded protein: CASSDIQGINQPQHF.

The chain combines TRBV5-1 with TRBJ1-2; D possibly corresponds to TRBD1 (6 bases). Trimming took 2 bases from V and 11 from J, leaving 13 bases between them. CDR1 is SGHRS, CDR2 YFSETQ, per germline. The CDR3 extends over 12 amino acids. CDR3 nucleotide sequence: TGCGCCAGCAGCTTCAAGGGGGGGGTTTACACCTTC. It encodes CASSFKGGVYTF.

The chain joins TRBV18 to TRBJ1-3; D remains ambiguous. The CDR3 totals 16 residues. With 5 bases removed from V and 0 bases from J, the gap between germline ends came to 14 bases. Looked up from germline, CDR1 is KGHSH and CDR2 is LQKENI. The CDR3 protein is CASSSFGQSSGNTIYF. As DNA, the CDR3 is TGTGCCAGCTCATCCTTTGGGCAGTCCTCTGGAAACACCATATATTTT.

The CDR3 spells CASSEISNTGELFF. The CDR3 DNA follows: TGTGCCAGCAGTGAGATATCAAACACCGGGGAGCTGTTTTTT. The gene calls are TRBV2 and TRBJ2-2; D not resolved. Trimming left V 3 bases short and J 2 bases short, with 7 bases between. The CDR3 sequence is 14 residues long. CDR1 SNHLY and CDR2 FYNNEI come from the germline V gene.

The chain recombines TRBV12-5 with TRBJ1-2; no clear D gene. Germline CDR1 LGHNT, CDR2 FRNRAP. The CDR3 covers 13 residues. The V end was cut by 7 bases, the J end by 1 base, with 10 bases between. CDR3: CASAGLGNYGYTF. The CDR3 nucleotides read TGTGCTAGTGCTGGCCTAGGTAACTATGGCTACACCTTC.

This chain joins TRBV7-9 and TRBJ1-6; the match to TRBD1 covers 9 bases. Germline loops: CDR1 SEHNR, CDR2 FQNEAQ (reference sequence). Trimming cost V 1 base and J 4 bases; bases outside gene matches: 2. The CDR3 covers 16 residues. Here the CDR3 reads CASSLGGQGYNSPLHF. The DNA of the CDR3 is TGTGCCAGCAGCTTAGGTGGACAGGGGTATAATTCACCCCTCCACTTT.

CDR3 region: CASSQENSVIPNTF. The CDR3 DNA is TGTGCCAGCAGCCAAGAAAATAGTGTCATCCCTAATACCTTC. The V and J genes are TRBV4-2 and TRBJ1-2; no definite D call. In germline, CDR1 is LGHNA, CDR2 YNFKEQ. This CDR3 region has 14 residues. V was clipped by 0 bases and J by 14 bases, with 19 bases between them.

The J gene is TRBJ1-3, the V gene TRBV5-4, with D tentatively TRBD1 (6 bases). The germline V and J ends were trimmed by 4 bases and 4 bases, with 12 bases remaining between them. The CDR3 extends over 14 amino acids. Germline CDR1 SGHNT, CDR2 YYREEE (reference sequence). The CDR3 bases are TGTGCCAGCAGCCCAGGGGCCGGGGGAAACACCATATATTTT. This sequence encodes CASSPGAGGNTIYF.

This clone occurred once. This sequence joins TRBV29-1 and TRBJ1-1; D is perhaps TRBD1 (5 bases). V lost 4 bases and J lost 0, with 12 bases in between. The CDR3 has 14 residues. Germline loops: CDR1 SQVTM, CDR2 ANQGSEA. The CDR3 spells CSVVRQTMNTEAFF. The DNA for the CDR3 is TGCAGCGTTGTGAGACAGACCATGAACACTGAAGCTTTCTTT.

The chain employs TRBV2 and TRBJ2-5; maybe TRBD2 (6 bases). V was trimmed by 1 base and J by 12 bases, leaving 9 bases between them. The CDR3 consists of 11 residues. The germline gives CDR1 SNHLY, CDR2 FYNNEI. CDR3 nucleotides: TGTGCCAGCAGTGAAGGACTAGTCAAGTACTTC. It is translated as CASSEGLVKYF.

This chain joins TRBV7-9 and TRBJ2-5; D gene uncertain. CDR1 is SEHNR, CDR2 FQNEAQ, per germline (reference sequence). V dropped 3 bases and J dropped 3 bases, with 17 bases sitting between them. This CDR3 comprises 16 residues. CDR3 in amino acids: CASSFTAAPRKETQYF. In nucleotides, the CDR3 is TGTGCCAGCAGCTTTACCGCGGCCCCGCGAAAAGAGACCCAGTACTTC.

The V gene is TRBV5-1, the J gene TRBJ2-5, with D tentatively TRBD2 (5 bases). The germline V gene has CDR1 SGHRS and CDR2 YFSETQ. The CDR3 loop spans 15 amino acids. Trimming took 0 bases from V and 2 from J, leaving 11 bases between them. CDR3 in DNA: TGCGCCAGCAGCTTGGTCGGGGTCGGGCAAGAGACCCAGTACTTC. Protein sequence: CASSLVGVGQETQYF. The entire variable domain, with the rest obtained from reference TRBV5-1 and TRBJ2-5, is as follows: KAGVTQTPRYLIKTRGQQVTLSCSPISGHRSVSWYQQTPGQGLQFLFEYFSETQRNKGNFPGRFSGRQFSNSRSEMNVSTLELGDSALYLCASSLVGVGQETQYFGPGTRLLVL.

The rearrangement links TRBV7-6 to TRBJ2-7, with D maybe TRBD2 (7 bases). Germline CDR1 and CDR2: SGHVS and FNYEAQ. The CDR3 has 14 residues. Trimming took off 5 bases at V and 4 bases at J, with 15 bases between the two ends. The CDR3 sequence is CASSPREGVYEQYF. The CDR3 region has the DNA TGTGCCAGCAGCCCTAGGGAGGGGGTATACGAGCAGTACTTC.

This rearrangement joins TRBV7-3 to TRBJ1-2, with D unclear. The CDR3 spans 14 residues. V was pared by 0 bases and J by 8 bases, with 13 bases between. Germline CDR1 SGHTA, CDR2 FQGTGA. The chain's CDR3 is CASSLTAREGGYTF. The CDR3 DNA reads as TGTGCCAGCAGCTTAACGGCGCGAGAAGGGGGCTACACCTTC.

The genes are TRBV12-5 and TRBJ1-2; no reliable D call. The CDR3 sequence is 13 residues long. The germline V gene encodes CDR1 LGHNT and CDR2 FRNRAP. V was cut by 5 bases and J by 8 bases, with 15 bases left in between. The CDR3 spells CASGRDIRWGYTF. The CDR3 DNA is TGTGCTAGTGGTCGGGATATCCGGTGGGGCTACACCTTC. Full variable domain (missing parts from reference TRBV12-5 and TRBJ1-2): DARVTQTPRHKVTEMGQEVTMRCQPILGHNTVFWYRQTMMQGLELLAYFRNRAPLDDSGMPKDRFSAEMPDATLATLKIQPSEPRDSAVYFCASGRDIRWGYTFGSGTRLTVV.